This passage covers 31 T cell receptor beta chains from one sample sequenced in a study of OX40 agonist ivuxolimab in advanced cancers. TCRdb's table, derived via immunoSEQ multiplex PCR, lists solely in-frame clones and lacks some. The sample includes 50,000 to 70,000 clones, over 90% of them seen just once. Source: CD4+ or CD8+ T cells sorted from blood, taken in a trial of the OX40 agonist ivuxolimab. These receptors all stem from an adult with an advanced solid tumor such as melanoma, head and neck, liver or kidney cancer.

The V and J genes are TRBV7-2 and TRBJ1-1; D might be TRBD1 (5 bases). This CDR3 is 11 amino acids long. The germline V and J ends were trimmed by 5 bases and 10 bases, with 11 bases remaining between them. Germline CDR1 is SGHTA and CDR2 is FQGNSA. CDR3 nucleotides: TGTGCCAGCAGCCCAGGGTCTAGAGCTTTCTTT. Amino acids: CASSPGSRAFF.

The J gene is TRBJ2-2, the V gene TRBV30; D uncertain. Germline V gene data show CDR1 as GTSNPN and CDR2 as SVGIG (reference sequence). The CDR3 length is 13 residues. Trimming shortened V by 0 bases and J by 8 bases, and 10 bases separated the two germline ends. The CDR3 DNA sequence: TGTGCCTGGAGTGTCATAATCTCGGGGGAGCTGTTTTTT. It translates to CAWSVIISGELFF.

This chain connects TRBV19 to TRBJ2-4, with D possibly being TRBD2 (6 bases). Deletions cut 0 bases from V and 0 bases from J, with 12 bases between. The CDR3 totals 17 residues. Per the germline V gene, CDR1 is LNHDA and CDR2 is SQIVND (reference sequence). CDR3 amino acids: CASSIDHAGLAKNIQYF. CDR3 in DNA: TGTGCCAGTAGTATAGATCACGCGGGGCTAGCCAAAAACATTCAGTACTTC.

The sample holds one count of this clone. The genes are TRBV4-2 and TRBJ2-2; 7 bases agree with TRBD1. The ends lost 0 bases at V and 3 bases at J; junction bases unmatched: 4. CDR1 and CDR2 from the germline V gene are LGHNA and YNFKEQ. The CDR3 loop spans 16 amino acids. The CDR3: CASSQEWDSYTGELFF. The CDR3 DNA reads TGTGCCAGCAGCCAAGAATGGGACAGTTACACCGGGGAGCTGTTTTTT.

The chain has TRBV27 and TRBJ2-2, with D hard to call. The CDR3 contains 14 residues. Germline CDR1 is MNHEY and CDR2 is SMNVEV (reference sequence). V lost 4 bases and J 7 bases, leaving 13 bases between the germline ends. CDR3 residues: CASSSDHGDGELFF. The CDR3 DNA reads as TGTGCCAGCAGTTCAGACCATGGCGACGGGGAGCTGTTTTTT.

The chain recombines TRBV7-6 with TRBJ2-2; D perhaps matches TRBD2 (6 bases). Germline-derived CDR1 and CDR2 are SGHVS and FNYEAQ. The V and J ends lost 5 bases and 5 bases respectively, with 24 bases between them. The CDR3 has 18 amino acids. The CDR3 DNA reads as TGTGCCAGCAGCCCTTCGGCGGACTACTACATAAGGACCGGGGAGCTGTTTTTT. Translation: CASSPSADYYIRTGELFF.

The genes are TRBV25-1 and TRBJ2-2; the D gene is possibly TRBD1 (6 bases). The germline V gene encodes CDR1 MGHDK and CDR2 SYGVNS. Trimming took 3 bases from V and 9 from J, leaving 17 bases between them. This CDR3 has 15 residues. DNA for the CDR3: TGTGCCAGCAGTGATGGTGAGGGGGAGAGTCGGGAGCTGTTTTTT. Residues: CASSDGEGESRELFF.

The chain couples TRBV2 to TRBJ1-1; D not certain. V was shortened by 2 bases and J by 0 bases, with 7 bases between the two germline ends. There are 14 residues in the CDR3. Germline V lookup: CDR1 SNHLY, CDR2 FYNNEI. The CDR3 region has the DNA TGTGCCAGCAGTGAACAGTTCATGAACACTGAAGCTTTCTTT. Translating gives CASSEQFMNTEAFF.

The chain uses TRBV5-4 and TRBJ2-2, with 11 bases aligning to TRBD2. The ends lost 4 bases at V and 2 bases at J; junction bases unmatched: 13. The CDR3 spans 19 residues. The germline V gene has CDR1 SGHNT and CDR2 YYREEE (reference sequence). The CDR3 DNA reads as TGTGCCAGCAGCGATCCGTCCCTTACTAGCGGGAGAAACACCGGGGAGCTGTTTTTT. It encodes CASSDPSLTSGRNTGELFF.

This chain connects TRBV9 to TRBJ2-7, with 9 bases identical to TRBD2. Germline V gene lookup returns CDR1 SGDLS and CDR2 YYNGEE. The CDR3 runs to 14 residues. The junction had 5 bases not matched to a gene; V was cut back by 2 bases and J by 5 bases. The CDR3 protein is CASSVGSGSHEQYF. As DNA, the CDR3 is TGTGCCAGCAGCGTCGGTAGCGGGAGCCACGAGCAGTACTTC. Full variable domain (remainder filled in from reference TRBV9 and TRBJ2-7): DSGVTQTPKHLITATGQRVTLRCSPRSGDLSVYWYQQSLDQGLQFLIQYYNGEERAKGNILERFSAQQFPDLHSELNLSSLELGDSALYFCASSVGSGSHEQYFGPGTRLTVT.

The V and J genes are TRBV11-2 and TRBJ1-2; 9 nucleotides match TRBD1. V lost 1 base to trimming and J lost 5 bases; unmatched junction nucleotides: 2. There are 14 residues in the CDR3. Per the germline V gene, CDR1 is SGHAT and CDR2 is FQNNGV. The CDR3 sequence: CASSLVGTGYGYTF. CDR3 sequence (DNA): TGTGCCAGCAGCTTAGTCGGGACAGGGTATGGCTACACCTTC. The full variable domain, its missing parts supplied by reference TRBV11-2 and TRBJ1-2, is EAGVAQSPRYKIIEKRQSVAFWCNPISGHATLYWYQQILGQGPKLLIQFQNNGVVDDSQLPKDRFSAERLKGVDSTLKIQPAKLEDSAVYLCASSLVGTGYGYTFGSGTRLTVV.

V is TRBV9 and J is TRBJ2-3; no reliable D call. This CDR3 is 14 amino acids long. V shed 3 bases and J shed 0 bases, with 8 bases lying between them. From germline, CDR1 is SGDLS and CDR2 YYNGEE. This CDR3 is CASSEIPSTDTQYF. CDR3 DNA sequence: TGTGCCAGCAGCGAGATTCCTAGCACAGATACGCAGTATTTT.

The rearrangement uses TRBV7-9 and TRBJ2-1, with D unclear. Trimming pared 5 bases from V and 6 bases from J, leaving 14 bases between. The CDR3 is 14 residues long. Germline V lookup: CDR1 SEHNR, CDR2 FQNEAQ (reference sequence). CDR3 sequence reads: CASSPAGPFNEQFF. The CDR3 DNA follows: TGTGCCAGCAGCCCAGCAGGACCGTTCAATGAGCAGTTCTTC.

This clone was seen only once. This chain uses TRBV27 with TRBJ2-1; D remains ambiguous. Trimming left V 2 bases short and J 2 bases short, with 10 bases between. CDR1 and CDR2 from the germline V gene are MNHEY and SMNVEV (reference sequence). The CDR3 is 15 residues long. In DNA form, the CDR3 reads TGTGCCAGCAGTTTAGGTGGGGTCACCTACAATGAGCAGTTCTTC. Translation gives CASSLGGVTYNEQFF.

This clone was found once. The CDR3 loop is CASSLSGTSGNYEQYF. DNA for the CDR3: TGTGCCAGCAGTTTATCGGGGACTAGCGGGAACTACGAGCAGTACTTC. The gene calls are TRBV27 and TRBJ2-7; 13 positions agree with TRBD2. The CDR3 is 16 amino acids. Germline V gene lookup returns CDR1 MNHEY and CDR2 SMNVEV (reference sequence). Trimming at V came to 0 bases and at J to 3 bases, leaving 2 bases not matched to a gene.

The chain employs TRBV7-2 and TRBJ2-7, with 9 bases lining up with TRBD1. V shed 4 bases, J shed 1 base, and the junction held 5 bases outside the gene matches. Germline values: CDR1 SGHTA, CDR2 FQGNSA. The CDR3 length is 15 residues. Written as DNA, the CDR3 is TGTGCCAGCAGCTCCCGGGACAGGGTATCCTACGAGCAGTACTTC. Amino acid sequence: CASSSRDRVSYEQYF.

Only a few counts were recorded for this clone. The chain uses TRBV6-4 and TRBJ2-3; no clear D. Germline V gene sequence: CDR1 MRHNA, CDR2 SNTAGT. CDR3 length equals 13 residues. Trimming removed 2 bases from V and 0 bases from J, with 3 bases in between. This CDR3 reads CASSDGSTDTQYF. Written as DNA, the CDR3 is TGTGCCAGCAGTGACGGGAGCACAGATACGCAGTATTTT.

This chain connects TRBV7-9 to TRBJ1-2; 7 bases agree with TRBD1. The J segment lost 0 bases and the V segment lost 3 bases, leaving 4 bases of the junction unmatched. The CDR3 is 15 residues long. CDR1 is SEHNR and CDR2 is FQNEAQ in the germline V gene (reference sequence). CDR3 sequence: CASSFSGQSNYGYTF. CDR3 nucleotide sequence: TGTGCCAGCAGCTTTTCGGGACAGTCTAACTATGGCTACACCTTC.

The chain recombines TRBV30 with TRBJ2-1; 7 bases line up with TRBD1. Germline V gene lookup returns CDR1 GTSNPN and CDR2 SVGIG (reference sequence). V was clipped by 5 bases and J by 3 bases; unmatched bases: 7. This CDR3 comprises 14 residues. CDR3 residues: CAWDPTGFYNEQFF. CDR3 in DNA: TGTGCCTGGGACCCGACAGGGTTCTACAATGAGCAGTTCTTC. The whole variable domain, remainder taken from reference TRBV30 and TRBJ2-1, is SQTIHQWPATLVQPVGSPLSLECTVEGTSNPNLYWYRQAAGRGLQLLFYSVGIGQISSEVPQNLSASRPQDRQFILSSKKLLLSDSGFYLCAWDPTGFYNEQFFGPGTRLTVL.

The V gene is TRBV25-1, the J gene TRBJ2-5, with TRBD1 matching over 8 bases. The V segment lost 7 bases and the J segment 5 bases; nucleotides outside the gene matches: 6. The germline CDR1 and CDR2 sequences are MGHDK and SYGVNS. The CDR3 totals 13 residues. In nucleotides, the CDR3 is TGTGCCAGCATGCAGGGGGCGGGCGAGACCCAGTACTTC. This translates into CASMQGAGETQYF.

Regarding this clone: A much larger clone differs from this one at a single base, so this may be a read error. This specimen includes other DNA sequences encoding the same CDR3. The rearrangement links TRBV7-2 to TRBJ2-7; TRBD2 agrees at 8 bases. This CDR3 has 19 amino acids. Germline loops: CDR1 SGHTA, CDR2 FQGNSA. The DNA for the CDR3 is TGTGCCAGCAGCTTAGCCGGGACTAGTGAACCCCGTTGGTTCTACGAGCAATACTTC. Translating gives CASSLAGTSEPRWFYEQYF.

V usage is TRBV5-5 and J usage is TRBJ2-7, with 12 bases lining up with TRBD2. Per germline, CDR1 SGHKS and CDR2 YYEKEE (reference sequence). Trimming cost V 3 bases and J 3 bases; bases outside gene matches: 4. This CDR3 has 15 residues. The chain's CDR3 is CASSYGTSGYYEQYF. Written as DNA, the CDR3 is TGTGCCAGCAGCTATGGGACTAGCGGGTACTACGAGCAGTACTTC.

The rearrangement links TRBV6-5 to TRBJ2-3; D gene unclear. Between the trimmed V and J ends, which lost 0 bases and 0 bases, there was a span of 7 bases. Germline loops: CDR1 MNHEY, CDR2 SVGAGI. This CDR3 has 15 amino acids. The CDR3 here is CASSYSGFSTDTQYF. The CDR3 DNA is TGTGCCAGCAGTTACTCGGGGTTTAGCACAGATACGCAGTATTTT.

The chain carries TRBV11-2 and TRBJ2-1, with D uncertain. The germline V gene has CDR1 SGHAT and CDR2 FQNNGV. CDR3 length: 14 residues. V lost 3 bases, J lost 1 base, and 7 bases lay in between. Here the CDR3 reads CASSFSRSYNEQFF. The CDR3 region has the DNA TGTGCCAGCAGCTTCTCAAGGTCCTACAATGAGCAGTTCTTC.

Comments on this clone: A read error may produce the germline difference seen at one junction end. V gene TRBV4-1 combines with J gene TRBJ1-4; tentative D call: TRBD1 (6 bases). The CDR3 has 15 residues. From germline, CDR1 is MGHRA and CDR2 YSYEKL. The CDR3 reads CASSQDRGAKEKLFF. The DNA for the CDR3 is TGCGCCAGCAGCCAAGATCGGGGGGCTAAGGAAAAACTGTTTTTT.

The chain links TRBV7-9 to TRBJ2-1; D assignment may be TRBD1 or TRBD2 (5 bases each). Trimming took off 3 bases at V and 2 bases at J, with 8 bases between the two ends. Germline V gene lookup returns CDR1 SEHNR and CDR2 FQNEAQ (reference sequence). CDR3 length: 14 residues. The CDR3 DNA is TGTGCCAGCAGCTTTCCGGGACCCTACAATGAGCAGTTCTTC. The encoded protein is CASSFPGPYNEQFF.

This chain links TRBV2 with TRBJ2-5; a weak D match, TRBD2 (5 bases). V was pared by 2 bases and J by 4 bases, with 11 bases between. The length of the CDR3 is 14 residues. The germline gives CDR1 SNHLY, CDR2 FYNNEI. CDR3 sequence (DNA): TGTGCCAGCAGTGAACCGGACTCCATAGAGACCCAGTACTTC. It codes for CASSEPDSIETQYF.

This clone has only one observation. This rearrangement joins TRBV5-1 to TRBJ2-7; D unclear. Germline V gene data show CDR1 as SGHRS and CDR2 as YFSETQ. The ends were cut back, 5 bases at V and 7 bases at J, with 10 bases in the middle. The CDR3 is made up of 11 amino acids. The CDR3 nucleotides read TGCGCCAGCAGGCCCCTCCAGGAGCAGTACTTC. The encoded protein is CASRPLQEQYF.

The rearrangement links TRBV5-4 to TRBJ1-4, with D possibly matching TRBD1 (6 bases). V lost 2 bases to trimming and J lost 6 bases, with 17 bases between them. This CDR3 spans 16 amino acids. CDR1 is SGHNT and CDR2 is YYREEE in the germline V gene (reference sequence). CDR3 loop: CASSFRDIKGDEKLFF. In nucleotides, the CDR3 is TGTGCCAGCAGCTTCCGGGACATTAAGGGGGATGAAAAACTGTTTTTT.

The chain has TRBV12-5 and TRBJ2-7; D is uncertain. Germline values: CDR1 LGHNT, CDR2 FRNRAP. Trimming shortened V by 0 bases and J by 5 bases, and 17 bases separated the two germline ends. The CDR3 totals 16 residues. The CDR3 spells CASGLVRPPKDHEQYF. CDR3 nucleotide sequence: TGTGCTAGTGGTTTGGTACGGCCTCCGAAGGACCACGAGCAGTACTTC.

The gene calls are TRBV28 and TRBJ2-1, with 14 bases aligning to TRBD2. The germline V gene has CDR1 MDHEN and CDR2 SYDVKM. The CDR3 covers 15 residues. V dropped 5 bases and J dropped 8; count of bases not matched to a gene: 5. The CDR3 nucleotides are TGTGCCAGCAGTGAGACTAGCGGGAGGGCCTATGAGCAGTTCTTC. Its protein is CASSETSGRAYEQFF.